This TCR beta chain was sequenced in a study of shared clonotypes between healthy human individuals. Study conclusions and caveats: The study generally estimated greater richness for naive than memory subsets.

Once extracted for a subset, genomic DNA was divided evenly among several immunoSEQ plates. DNA at about 210 ng, some 31,000 T cell genomes, went into sorted-subset replicate PCRs. Per the original methods: Because ImmunoSEQ provided only junction sequences with no quality scores, the filtering differed. Repertoires were generated with immunoSEQ multiplex PCR, while TCRdb's copy carries only in-frame clones and drops some. The D gene and trimming were derived from the DNA, and the V and J assignments and clone size from that table. The data hold under 2,000,000 clones, with less than 95% observed a single time. Worth noting for this clone: Its antigen is not identified.

V shed 1 base and J shed 0 bases, with 9 bases lying between them. CDR1 is MGHDK, CDR2 SYGVNS, per germline. This CDR3 contains 16 residues. Naive CD8 cells comprised CD45RO-negative, CCR7-positively selected cells, excluding terminally differentiated effector memory CD45RA+ cells. The origin of this receptor is a man aged 18 to 29 in good health. Sequenced sample: naive CD8+ T cells sorted from blood. The chain uses TRBV25-1 and TRBJ2-2; D is unresolved. CDR3 sequence: CASSEWVTANTGELFF. CDR3 sequence (DNA): TGTGCCAGCAGTGAATGGGTGACCGCGAACACCGGGGAGCTGTTTTTT.